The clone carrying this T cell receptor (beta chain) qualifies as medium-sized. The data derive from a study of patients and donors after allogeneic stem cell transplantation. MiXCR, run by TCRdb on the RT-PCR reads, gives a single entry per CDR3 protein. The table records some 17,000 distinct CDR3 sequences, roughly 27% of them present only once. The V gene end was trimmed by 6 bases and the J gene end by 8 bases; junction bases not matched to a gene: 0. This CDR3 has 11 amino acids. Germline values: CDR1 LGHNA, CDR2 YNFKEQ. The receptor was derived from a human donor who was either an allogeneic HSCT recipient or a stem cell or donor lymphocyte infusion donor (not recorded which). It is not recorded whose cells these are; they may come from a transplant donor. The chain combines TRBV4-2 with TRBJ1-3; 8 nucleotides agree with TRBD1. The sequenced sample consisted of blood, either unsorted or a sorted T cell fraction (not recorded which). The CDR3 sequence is CASRGQDTIYF. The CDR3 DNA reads TGTGCCAGCAGGGGACAGGACACCATATATTTT.